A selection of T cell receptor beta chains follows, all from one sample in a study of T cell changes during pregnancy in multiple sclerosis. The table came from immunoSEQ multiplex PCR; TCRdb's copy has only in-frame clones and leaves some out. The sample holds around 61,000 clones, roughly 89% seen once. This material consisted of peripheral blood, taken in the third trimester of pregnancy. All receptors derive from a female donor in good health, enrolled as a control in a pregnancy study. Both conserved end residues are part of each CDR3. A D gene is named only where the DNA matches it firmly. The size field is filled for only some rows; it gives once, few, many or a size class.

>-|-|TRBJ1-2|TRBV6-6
CASRERGNYGYTF
TGTGCCAGCAGAGAGCGAGGTAACTATGGCTACACCTTC
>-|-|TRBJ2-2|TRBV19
CASSISRSGELFF
TGTGCCAGTAGTATTTCACGGTCCGGGGAGCTGTTTTTT
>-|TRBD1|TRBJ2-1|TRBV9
CASSGRDRGPSGQFF
TGTGCCAGCAGCGGACGGGACAGGGGGCCGAGTGGGCAGTTCTTC
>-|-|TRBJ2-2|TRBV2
CASRRAGELFF
TGTGCCAGCAGAAGAGCCGGGGAGCTGTTTTTT
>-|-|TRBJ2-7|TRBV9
CASSTLPGYEQYF
TGTGCCAGCAGCACCCTTCCCGGCTACGAGCAGTACTTC
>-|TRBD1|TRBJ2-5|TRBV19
CASSSRDRVSETQYF
TGTGCCAGTAGTTCCCGGGACAGGGTCTCAGAGACCCAGTACTTC
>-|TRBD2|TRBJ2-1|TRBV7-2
CASSSSGGTYNEQFF
TGTGCCAGCAGCTCGAGCGGGGGGACGTACAATGAGCAGTTCTTC
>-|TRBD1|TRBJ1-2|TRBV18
CASSPGTGGLKNGYTF
TGTGCCAGCTCACCGGGGACAGGGGGTTTAAAGAATGGCTACACCTTC
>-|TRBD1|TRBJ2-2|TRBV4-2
CASSQEGDRVTGELFF
TGTGCCAGCAGCCAAGAAGGGGACAGGGTGACCGGGGAGCTGTTTTTT
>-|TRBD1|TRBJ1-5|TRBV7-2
CASSARQGLNQPQHF
TGTGCCAGCAGCGCGAGACAGGGCCTGAATCAGCCCCAGCATTTT
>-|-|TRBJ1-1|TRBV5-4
CASSQNTEAFF
TGTGCCAGCAGCCAGAACACTGAAGCTTTCTTT
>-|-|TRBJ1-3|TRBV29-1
CSVESNIGNTIYF
TGCAGCGTTGAGTCAAACATCGGGAACACCATATATTTT
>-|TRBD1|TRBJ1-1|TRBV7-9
CASSLIPGQGPTEAFF
TGTGCCAGCAGCTTAATCCCTGGACAGGGCCCCACTGAAGCTTTCTTT
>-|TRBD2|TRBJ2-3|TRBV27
CASSLVLWASGGTLDTQYF
TGTGCCAGCAGTTTGGTACTATGGGCTAGCGGGGGCACTCTAGATACGCAGTATTTT
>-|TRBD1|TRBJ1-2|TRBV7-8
CASSSRDRVYGYTF
TGTGCCAGCAGCTCCCGGGACAGGGTATATGGCTACACCTTC
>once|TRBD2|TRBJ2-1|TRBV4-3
CASSHSGGSYNEQFF
TGCGCCAGCAGCCACAGCGGGGGCTCCTACAATGAGCAGTTCTTC
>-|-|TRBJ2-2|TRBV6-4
CASSDTDREEAGELFF
TGTGCCAGCAGTGACACCGACAGGGAGGAAGCCGGGGAGCTGTTTTTT
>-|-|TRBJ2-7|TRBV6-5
CASSYGGSYEQYF
TGTGCCAGCAGTTACGGCGGGTCCTACGAGCAGTACTTC
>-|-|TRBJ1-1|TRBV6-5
CASSYSGGPGFEAFF
TGTGCCAGCAGTTACAGCGGTGGGCCCGGATTTGAAGCTTTCTTT
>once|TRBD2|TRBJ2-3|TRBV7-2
CASSLLISGGPDTQYF
TGTGCCAGCAGCTTATTGATTAGCGGGGGGCCAGATACGCAGTATTTT
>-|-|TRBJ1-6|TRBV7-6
CASSLLAQPLTTYNSPLHF
TGTGCCAGCAGCTTACTCGCACAGCCACTGACCACCTATAATTCACCCCTCCACTTT
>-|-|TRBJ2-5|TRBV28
CASSPHRIGTQYF
TGTGCCAGCAGCCCTCACAGAATAGGGACCCAGTACTTC
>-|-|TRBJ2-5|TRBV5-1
CASSSGASARETQYF
TGCGCCAGCAGCTCCGGTGCTAGCGCCAGAGAGACCCAGTACTTC
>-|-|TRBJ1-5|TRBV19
CASIAGASQPQHF
TGTGCCAGTATTGCAGGGGCAAGTCAGCCCCAGCATTTT
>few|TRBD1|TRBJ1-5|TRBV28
CATLDRGPPNRSQHF
TGTGCCACCCTGGACAGGGGGCCCCCGAATCGGTCCCAGCATTTT
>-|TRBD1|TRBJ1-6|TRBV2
CASRTTGANNSPLHF
TGTGCCAGCAGAACTACAGGGGCCAATAATTCACCCCTCCACTTT
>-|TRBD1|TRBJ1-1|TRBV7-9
CASSPGQGGSLNTEAFF
TGTGCCAGCAGTCCTGGACAGGGCGGGAGCCTGAACACTGAAGCTTTCTTT
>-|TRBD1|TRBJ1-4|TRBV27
CASSLGDREKLFF
TGTGCCAGCAGTTTGGGGGACAGGGAAAAACTGTTTTTT
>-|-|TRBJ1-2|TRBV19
CASSPREYGYTF
TGTGCCAGTAGTCCCCGAGAATATGGCTACACCTTC
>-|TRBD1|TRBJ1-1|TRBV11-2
CASSLDPRQGTEAFF
TGTGCCAGCAGCTTAGACCCTAGACAGGGAACTGAAGCTTTCTTT
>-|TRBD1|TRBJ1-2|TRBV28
CASSPTGQGLGGYTF
TGTGCCAGCAGTCCGACGGGACAGGGGCTTGGTGGCTACACCTTC
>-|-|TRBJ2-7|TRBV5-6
CASSLGHSYEQYF
TGTGCCAGCAGCTTGGGCCATAGCTACGAGCAGTACTTC
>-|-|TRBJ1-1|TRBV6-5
CASSYAPGNEAFF
TGTGCCAGCAGTTACGCGCCAGGGAATGAAGCTTTCTTT
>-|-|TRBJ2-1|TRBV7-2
CASSLGRQGLYNEQFF
TGTGCCAGCAGCTTAGGGAGGCAGGGGTTATACAATGAGCAGTTCTTC
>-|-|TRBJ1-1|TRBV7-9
CASSPRAVTEAFF
TGTGCCAGCAGCCCGCGGGCGGTAACTGAAGCTTTCTTT
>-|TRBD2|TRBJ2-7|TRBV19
CASSPLVGGAYEQYF
TGTGCCAGTAGTCCCCTCGTGGGAGGGGCCTACGAGCAGTACTTC
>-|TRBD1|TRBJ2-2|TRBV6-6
CASSYFRGPGELFF
TGTGCCAGCAGTTACTTCAGGGGGCCCGGGGAGCTGTTTTTT